This T cell receptor beta chain appears in the sequencing data of a study of blood T cell repertoires in COVID-19. Assay used: immunoSEQ multiplex PCR; TCRdb lists only in-frame clones, some missing. The data contain fewer than 200,000 clones, 60% to 80% of them singletons. V lost 5 bases to trimming and J lost 4 bases; unmatched junction nucleotides: 5. Per germline, CDR1 SGHAT and CDR2 FQDESV (reference sequence). The CDR3 covers 14 residues. This clone was counted a single time. Sequencing was performed on peripheral blood. This sequence was found in a woman between 70 and 85 years old with acute or convalescent COVID-19. The V and J genes are TRBV11-1 and TRBJ1-1; 9 nucleotides line up with TRBD1. As DNA, the CDR3 is TGTGCCAGCAGCCACAGGGGGCAGGGCACTGAAGCTTTCTTT. Translation: CASSHRGQGTEAFF.